The 8 T cell receptor beta chains in this list originate from one sample, sequenced in a study of T-cell memory formation after mild COVID-19. MiXCR, run by TCRdb on the 5' RACE reads, gives a single entry per CDR3 protein. The table has around 110,000 distinct CDR3 sequences, approximately 15% seen once. Sequencing used PBMCs or a T cell subset sorted from them (not recorded which). The receptors were sampled from a young man who had mild COVID-19 (a few samples of this study predate the infection). Cell type and time point are not known.

This clonotype has at least ten counts. CDR3 nucleotide sequence: TGTGCCAGCAGCCCCAGGGGGGGCACAGATACGCAGTATTTT. This encodes CASSPRGGTDTQYF. The V and J genes are TRBV7-3 and TRBJ2-3, with a possible D match to TRBD1 (7 bases). Trimming cost V 5 bases and J 1 base, with 10 bases left between them. The CDR3 is 14 amino acids. Germline CDR1 and CDR2: SGHTA and FQGTGA.

The sample holds a few counts of this clonotype. The chain links TRBV7-6 to TRBJ1-5; D possibly corresponds to TRBD1 (5 bases). CDR1 and CDR2 (germline): SGHVS, FNYEAQ. V dropped 9 bases and J dropped 5 bases, with 14 bases sitting between them. This CDR3 region has 13 residues. Here the CDR3 reads CASAGSLYQPQHF. The CDR3 coding sequence is TGTGCCAGTGCAGGGTCCTTGTATCAGCCCCAGCATTTT.

This clonotype was picked up a small number of times. CDR3 coding DNA: TGCGCCAGCAGCCAAGAAGTAGCAGGGAGCACTGAAGCTTTCTTT. Amino acids: CASSQEVAGSTEAFF. The chain links TRBV4-1 to TRBJ1-1; maybe TRBD1 (5 bases). V dropped 0 bases and J dropped 4 bases, with 12 bases sitting between them. The CDR3 consists of 15 residues. Germline-derived CDR1 and CDR2 are MGHRA and YSYEKL.

The table lists this clonotype with a few counts. V usage is TRBV6-5 and J usage is TRBJ2-1, with D unclear. CDR1 and CDR2 from the germline V gene are MNHEY and SVGAGI. V was shortened by 5 bases and J by 2 bases, with 7 bases between the two germline ends. The CDR3 has 13 amino acids. The CDR3 sequence: CASSPDPYNEQFF. The CDR3 region has the DNA TGTGCCAGCAGTCCGGACCCCTACAATGAGCAGTTCTTC.

This chain links TRBV3-1 with TRBJ1-1, with 10 bases fitting TRBD1. The CDR3 covers 16 residues. The germline CDR1 and CDR2 sequences are LGHDT and YNNKEL (reference sequence). V shed 1 base, J shed 1 base, and the junction held 3 bases outside the gene matches. CDR3: CASSQGTGGTNTEAFF. Written as DNA, the CDR3 is TGTGCCAGCAGCCAAGGGACAGGGGGGACGAACACTGAAGCTTTCTTT.

A few counts support this clonotype. The chain recombines TRBV24-1 with TRBJ1-2; D gene ambiguous. The CDR3 is 12 residues long. In germline, CDR1 is KGHDR, CDR2 SFDVKD. V lost 3 bases to trimming and J lost 6 bases, with 7 bases between them. CDR3 DNA: TGTGCCACCAGTGATCCGACTCATGGCTACACCTTC. This gives the protein CATSDPTHGYTF.

The table lists this clonotype with a few counts. CDR3: CASNQLDQETQYF. The CDR3 DNA follows: TGTGCCAGCAATCAGCTAGACCAAGAGACCCAGTACTTC. The chain carries TRBV2 and TRBJ2-5; D remains ambiguous. Trimming cost V 7 bases and J 0 bases, with 9 bases left between them. The CDR3 sequence is 13 residues long. From germline, CDR1 is SNHLY and CDR2 FYNNEI. The full variable domain, completed using reference TRBV2 and TRBJ2-5, is EPEVTQTPSHQVTQMGQEVILRCVPISNHLYFYWYRQILGQKVEFLVSFYNNEISEKSEIFDDQFSVERPDGSNFTLKIRSTKLEDSAMYFCASNQLDQETQYFGPGTRLLVL.

This chain links TRBV6-5 with TRBJ2-1; TRBD1 matches 8 bases. The CDR3 has 14 residues. From germline, CDR1 is MNHEY and CDR2 SVGAGI. V shed 5 bases and J 7 bases; nucleotides not matched to a gene: 7. CDR3 nucleotides: TGTGCCAGCAGTCGGACAGGGAGTTTGAATGAGCAGTTCTTC. It codes for CASSRTGSLNEQFF.